What follows are 18 T cell receptor beta chains derived from one specimen sequenced in a study of T-cell reconstitution after alpha-beta-depleted transplantation in children. The TCRbeta library incorporated unique molecular identifiers. MiXCR was run by TCRdb on the PCR reads, yielding one entry per CDR3 protein. The table records some 550,000 distinct CDR3 sequences, about 18% of them present only once. The material was PBMCs from the stem cell graft donor, obtained from the stem cell graft. These receptors were taken from a human donor who donated a stem cell graft to a child with acute lymphoblastic leukemia.

This clonotype was picked up a small number of times. The chain links TRBV7-2 to TRBJ1-1, with 9 bases aligning to TRBD1. The CDR3 runs to 15 residues. The germline gives CDR1 SGHTA, CDR2 FQGNSA. V trimming: 3 bases; J trimming: 5 bases; junction bases outside the gene matches: 7. CDR3 protein: CASSFNRGRRTEAFF. The CDR3 DNA follows: TGTGCCAGCAGCTTTAACAGGGGGCGACGGACTGAAGCTTTCTTT.

This clonotype turned up a few times. The chain joins TRBV25-1 to TRBJ2-5; TRBD1 or TRBD2 may be the D gene (5 bases each). Between the trimmed V and J ends, which lost 7 bases and 0 bases, there was a span of 9 bases. The CDR3 has 13 amino acids. Germline CDR1 reads MGHDK; CDR2 reads SYGVNS. The chain's CDR3 is CASNRDDQETQYF. CDR3 DNA sequence: TGTGCCAGCAACCGGGACGACCAAGAGACCCAGTACTTC.

The V and J genes are TRBV18 and TRBJ2-1; possible D gene TRBD1, 5 bases. CDR3 size: 15 residues. In germline, CDR1 is KGHSH, CDR2 LQKENI. Trimming removed 0 bases from V and 7 bases from J, with 13 bases in between. The CDR3 spells CASSPPAQGVNEQFF. In DNA form, the CDR3 reads TGTGCCAGCTCACCACCGGCCCAGGGCGTGAATGAGCAGTTCTTC.

At least ten counts were recorded for this clonotype. The V call is TRBV3-1, the J call TRBJ2-4; D gene unclear. This CDR3 has 15 amino acids. Per the germline V gene, CDR1 is LGHDT and CDR2 is YNNKEL (reference sequence). The germline V and J ends were trimmed by 4 bases and 3 bases, with 13 bases remaining between them. For the CDR3, the DNA is TGTGCCAGCAGCCCCCCAAACTTGGGCAAAAACATTCAGTACTTC. Protein: CASSPPNLGKNIQYF.

V usage is TRBV5-6 and J usage is TRBJ2-5; D is possibly TRBD2 (6 bases). Per the germline V gene, CDR1 is SGHDT and CDR2 is YYEEEE. The CDR3 totals 13 residues. V shed 0 bases and J shed 6 bases, with 9 bases lying between them. CDR3 in amino acids: CASSLGDSQTQYF. The DNA of the CDR3 is TGTGCCAGCAGCTTGGGGGACTCCCAGACCCAGTACTTC.

The gene calls are TRBV5-1 and TRBJ1-6; D is unclear. The CDR3 has 15 residues. Between the trimmed V and J ends, which lost 4 bases and 0 bases, there was a span of 8 bases. The germline V gene has CDR1 SGHRS and CDR2 YFSETQ. CDR3 coding DNA: TGCGCCAGCAGCGAGGAAAGCTCCTATAATTCACCCCTCCACTTT. Translated: CASSEESSYNSPLHF. Variable domain in full (rest from reference TRBV5-1 and TRBJ1-6): KAGVTQTPRYLIKTRGQQVTLSCSPISGHRSVSWYQQTPGQGLQFLFEYFSETQRNKGNFPGRFSGRQFSNSRSEMNVSTLELGDSALYLCASSEESSYNSPLHFGNGTRLTVT.

This chain links TRBV10-1 with TRBJ2-2; D tentatively fits TRBD1 or TRBD2 (6 bases each). The CDR3 runs to 18 residues. Trimming took off 9 bases at V and 0 bases at J, with 23 bases between the two ends. The germline V gene encodes CDR1 WNHNN and CDR2 SYGVQD (reference sequence). The CDR3 coding sequence is TGCGCCAGTGCCCGGGGGCGGGATATCCCCGCGAACACCGGGGAGCTGTTTTTT. Residues: CASARGRDIPANTGELFF.

This clonotype was seen more than once but under ten times. The rearrangement uses TRBV2 and TRBJ2-1, with D tentatively TRBD2 (5 bases). The V end was cut by 7 bases, the J end by 7 bases, with 17 bases between. The CDR3 spans 14 residues. Looked up from germline, CDR1 is SNHLY and CDR2 is FYNNEI. The chain's CDR3 is CASMGSVLRNEQFF. The CDR3, as DNA: TGTGCCAGCATGGGGAGTGTACTTAGGAATGAGCAGTTCTTC.

The rearrangement joins TRBV20-1 to TRBJ1-2; tentatively, D is TRBD1 (5 bases). This CDR3 contains 13 residues. Trimming removed 5 bases from V and 1 base from J, with 11 bases in between. Germline values: CDR1 DFQATT, CDR2 SNEGSKA (reference sequence). CDR3 sequence: CSAGRQSNYGYTF. In DNA, the CDR3 is TGCAGTGCTGGTCGACAGAGTAACTATGGCTACACCTTC.

This clonotype occurred a few times. This sequence joins TRBV12-3 or TRBV12-4 and TRBJ2-6, with no clear D. The CDR3 has 17 amino acids. The V end lost 5 bases, the J end lost 0 bases, and 14 bases lay between the germline ends. The DNA for the CDR3 is TGTGCCAGCAGTCCCTCGGGCCGGAGCTCTGGGGCCAACGTCCTGACTTTC. It yields the protein CASSPSGRSSGANVLTF.

The chain joins TRBV12-3 or TRBV12-4 to TRBJ1-2, with D unresolved. V lost 3 bases and J 4 bases, leaving 9 bases between the germline ends. The CDR3 has 13 amino acids. CDR3 DNA sequence: TGTGCCAGCAGTTTCAGGACGCCCTATGGCTACACCTTC. As protein: CASSFRTPYGYTF.

In its sample, this clonotype was seen a few times. The CDR3 region has the DNA TGTGCCAGCAGTCGGACAGCTGATAGCAATCAGCCCCAGCATTTT. Translated, it gives CASSRTADSNQPQHF. V is TRBV6-1 and J is TRBJ1-5; D is possibly TRBD1 (6 bases). Germline-derived CDR1 and CDR2 are MNHNS and SASEGT. The length of the CDR3 is 15 residues. V was pared by 5 bases and J by 0 bases, with 11 bases between.

This sequence joins TRBV6-1 and TRBJ1-5; no firm D call. CDR3 length: 13 residues. V was trimmed by 2 bases and J by 6 bases, leaving 8 bases between them. Looked up from germline, CDR1 is MNHNS and CDR2 is SASEGT. CDR3 amino acids: CASSEFGSQPQHF. In DNA, the CDR3 is TGTGCCAGCAGTGAATTTGGGAGTCAGCCCCAGCATTTT.

The rearrangement uses TRBV7-8 and TRBJ2-1, with 7 bases fitting TRBD2. The CDR3 totals 14 residues. Germline CDR1 is SGHVS and CDR2 is FQNEAQ. Unmatched junction bases numbered 6, after V lost 3 bases and J lost 7 bases. This CDR3 is CASSFPGLPNEQFF. CDR3 DNA: TGTGCCAGCAGCTTTCCGGGACTACCTAATGAGCAGTTCTTC.

The CDR3 DNA reads as TGTGCCAGCAGCCCCAGTGGGGTTTACGAGCAGTACTTC. Protein sequence: CASSPSGVYEQYF. The chain employs TRBV6-6 and TRBJ2-7; D not resolved. Germline-derived CDR1 and CDR2 are MNHNY and SVGAGI (reference sequence). CDR3 length: 13 amino acids. V lost 6 bases, J lost 4 bases, and 13 bases lay in between.

CDR3 protein: CSARVFPQNTEAFF. The CDR3 DNA reads as TGCAGTGCTAGAGTGTTCCCTCAGAACACTGAAGCTTTCTTT. The rearrangement uses TRBV20-1 and TRBJ1-1; D is unresolved. The CDR3 totals 14 residues. Germline V gene lookup returns CDR1 DFQATT and CDR2 SNEGSKA (reference sequence). Trimming stripped 1 base from V and 1 base from J, with 10 bases between.

The rearrangement uses TRBV24-1 and TRBJ2-1, with D hard to call. V gave up 5 bases and J gave up 0 bases, with 10 bases separating them. CDR1 is KGHDR and CDR2 is SFDVKD in the germline V gene. This CDR3 is built from 15 residues. The CDR3 sequence: CATSGERYSYNEQFF. In DNA, the CDR3 is TGTGCCACCAGTGGCGAGCGCTACTCCTACAATGAGCAGTTCTTC.

This clonotype was picked up a small number of times. The chain links TRBV24-1 to TRBJ2-3; D call uncertain. This CDR3 is built from 15 residues. The ends were cut back, 0 bases at V and 12 bases at J, with 18 bases in the middle. CDR1 and CDR2 (germline): KGHDR, SFDVKD. The CDR3 DNA reads as TGTGCCACCAGTGATTTGCGGCCCGGCCCCCCTGTTCAGTATTTT. Its protein is CATSDLRPGPPVQYF.